Included here is one TCR beta chain sequence, with context. The target antigen is unknown. This sample is drawn from a study of early stage breast cancer tumors. This table comes from immunoSEQ multiplex PCR, and its TCRdb copy is limited to in-frame clones, with some not included. This table holds tens of thousands of clones, roughly 72% found once. The CDR3 consists of 15 residues. Germline V CDR1 and CDR2: SGHNT, YYREEE (reference sequence). J gave up 8 bases and V 0 bases, and 8 bases lay outside the gene matches. General study results and limits: Chain pairing and CD4, CD8 or FOXP3 expression were not captured. In about 90% of the 16 patients, blood comparison separated tumor from normal breast. Enriched TCRB sequences shared across patients were mostly commonly generated sequences.

This TCR came from a person aged 55 to 75 with breast cancer. The sequencing input was blood. The chain joins TRBV5-4 to TRBJ1-5; 7 bases match TRBD1. The CDR3 bases are TGTGCCAGCAGCTTGGGCCCGGGACAGAGGGAGCCCCAGCATTTT. Encoded protein: CASSLGPGQREPQHF.